Presented here are 20 T cell receptor beta chains from one specimen sequenced in a study of T cell responses to AZD1222 COVID-19 vaccine. This table comes from immunoSEQ multiplex PCR, and its TCRdb copy is limited to in-frame clones, with some not included. Of 50,000 to 70,000 clones in the sample, 85% to 90% were seen once. This sample comprised peripheral blood, obtained 28 days after the second AZD1222 dose. The receptors stem from an adult who received the AZD1222 COVID-19 vaccine.

This sequence joins TRBV7-2 and TRBJ2-1; maybe TRBD1 (5 bases). The CDR3 is made up of 16 amino acids. V lost 3 bases and J 1 base, leaving 13 bases between the germline ends. Germline V lookup: CDR1 SGHTA, CDR2 FQGNSA. CDR3: CASSFRGGASYNEQFF. The DNA for the CDR3 is TGTGCCAGCAGCTTCCGAGGTGGGGCGTCCTACAATGAGCAGTTCTTC.

This rearrangement joins TRBV7-2 to TRBJ2-7; D is ambiguous. The length of the CDR3 is 13 residues. Looked up from germline, CDR1 is SGHTA and CDR2 is FQGNSA. V lost 6 bases, J lost 0 bases, and 9 bases lay in between. This CDR3 is CASRAASSYEQYF. The CDR3 DNA reads as TGTGCCAGCAGGGCGGCGAGCTCCTACGAGCAGTACTTC. The complete variable domain, with remaining parts taken from reference TRBV7-2 and TRBJ2-7, reads GAGVSQSPSNKVTEKGKDVELRCDPISGHTALYWYRQSLGQGLEFLIYFQGNSAPDKSGLPSDRFSAERTGGSVSTLTIQRTQQEDSAVYLCASRAASSYEQYFGPGTRLTVT.

This clone was recorded once. This chain uses TRBV10-3 with TRBJ2-2; 15 positions agree with TRBD2. The J segment lost 2 bases and the V segment lost 6 bases, leaving 4 bases of the junction unmatched. CDR3 length: 17 amino acids. Germline values: CDR1 ENHRY, CDR2 SYGVKD. This CDR3 reads CAIRRTSGGANTGELFF. The CDR3 coding sequence is TGTGCCATCAGAAGGACTAGCGGGGGGGCCAACACCGGGGAGCTGTTTTTT.

The V call is TRBV10-2, the J call TRBJ2-2, with TRBD2 identical over 7 bases. Germline V gene data show CDR1 as WSHSY and CDR2 as SAAADI. The junction had 9 bases not matched to a gene; V was cut back by 9 bases and J by 5 bases. The CDR3 extends over 14 amino acids. The CDR3 loop is CASSLVGGTGELFF. The CDR3 bases are TGCGCCAGTTCGCTAGTGGGGGGGACCGGGGAGCTGTTTTTT.

As for this clone: One end of the junction is discordant with germline, which a read error may explain. This rearrangement joins TRBV7-7 to TRBJ2-1; D possibly uses TRBD1 or TRBD2 (5 bases each). CDR1 is SSHAT and CDR2 is FNYEAQ in the germline V gene (reference sequence). The CDR3 runs 14 residues. CDR3 nucleotide sequence: TGTGCTAGCAGTCCGGGACCGAACTACAATGAGCAGTTCTTC. Amino acid sequence: CASSPGPNYNEQFF.

The V and J genes are TRBV5-1 and TRBJ2-2; 13 positions match TRBD2. V trimming: 0 bases; J trimming: 4 bases; junction bases outside the gene matches: 6. The CDR3 has 18 residues. In germline, CDR1 is SGHRS, CDR2 YFSETQ. Here the CDR3 reads CASSLVGLAGVSTGELFF. The CDR3 nucleotides read TGCGCCAGCAGCTTGGTAGGACTAGCGGGAGTGAGCACCGGGGAGCTGTTTTTT.

The CDR3 DNA is TGCAGTGCTAGTTCAGGTAGCACAGATACGCAGTATTTT. It specifies CSASSGSTDTQYF. V usage is TRBV20-1 and J usage is TRBJ2-3; D uncertain. This CDR3 comprises 13 residues. Trimming removed 3 bases at V and 0 bases at J, with 7 bases between. Germline V gives CDR1 DFQATT, CDR2 SNEGSKA (reference sequence).

The rearrangement links TRBV29-1 to TRBJ2-7, with 7 bases aligning to TRBD2. The CDR3 spans 18 residues. Trimming removed 2 bases from V and 8 bases from J; junction bases left unmatched: 24. CDR1 SQVTM and CDR2 ANQGSEA come from the germline V gene. The CDR3 DNA reads TGCAGCGTTGAAAAATGGGACGGATCGTACGCGACTAGCCTTCAGCAGTACTTC. Translated, it gives CSVEKWDGSYATSLQQYF.

J is TRBJ1-3 and V is TRBV21-1. TRBV21-1 is reported as a pseudogene. The CDR3 contains 14 residues. The CDR3 reads CASPDFHSGNTIYF. CDR3 DNA sequence: TGTGCCAGCCCGGACTTTCACTCTGGAAACACCATATATTTT.

This clone was counted only a few times. The V gene is TRBV2, the J gene TRBJ1-5; TRBD1 agrees at 8 bases. The CDR3 totals 14 residues. The V gene's germline CDR1 is SNHLY and CDR2 FYNNEI. J gave up 5 bases and V 7 bases, and 7 bases lay outside the gene matches. CDR3 protein: CASKPRGRDQPQHF. The CDR3 DNA is TGTGCCAGCAAGCCCAGGGGGCGAGATCAGCCCCAGCATTTT.

Turning to this clone: The sample contains more than one DNA sequence encoding this CDR3. This chain links TRBV27 with TRBJ1-1; maybe TRBD1 (5 bases). CDR1 is MNHEY, CDR2 SMNVEV, per germline (reference sequence). The CDR3 consists of 12 residues. Trimming left V 2 bases short and J 11 bases short, with 12 bases between. The CDR3 DNA is TGTGCCAGCAGTTTACTGGGGCTTGAGGCTTTCTTT. As protein: CASSLLGLEAFF.

The chain carries TRBV6-5 and TRBJ2-7; 9 positions agree with TRBD1. The germline V gene has CDR1 MNHEY and CDR2 SVGAGI. The CDR3 sequence is 13 residues long. The V gene end was trimmed by 8 bases and the J gene end by 1 base; junction bases not matched to a gene: 3. This chain's CDR3 is CASLGTGSYEQYF. CDR3 DNA: TGTGCCAGCCTGGGGACAGGGTCCTACGAGCAGTACTTC.

The chain combines TRBV7-2 with TRBJ1-2; D perhaps matches TRBD1 (5 bases). The CDR3 length is 14 residues. From germline, CDR1 is SGHTA and CDR2 FQGNSA. Trimming removed 3 bases at V and 8 bases at J, with 16 bases between. The DNA for the CDR3 is TGTGCCAGCAGCTTGGAATTCCGGGACCGGGGCTACACCTTC. As protein: CASSLEFRDRGYTF. The full variable domain, with the rest looked up from reference TRBV7-2 and TRBJ1-2, is GAGVSQSPSNKVTEKGKDVELRCDPISGHTALYWYRQSLGQGLEFLIYFQGNSAPDKSGLPSDRFSAERTGGSVSTLTIQRTQQEDSAVYLCASSLEFRDRGYTFGSGTRLTVV.

The chain joins TRBV7-9 to TRBJ1-4; maybe TRBD1 (6 bases). The germline gives CDR1 SEHNR, CDR2 FQNEAQ (reference sequence). V lost 2 bases and J 2 bases, leaving 12 bases between the germline ends. The CDR3 runs to 16 residues. The CDR3 sequence: CASSLKTGMTNEKLFF. DNA for the CDR3: TGTGCCAGCAGCTTAAAGACAGGAATGACTAATGAAAAACTGTTTTTT.

This clone came up once. The gene calls are TRBV16 and TRBJ1-5, with D uncertain. Germline loops: CDR1 KGHSY, CDR2 FQNENV. V was trimmed by 2 bases and J by 4 bases, leaving 9 bases between them. CDR3 length: 14 residues. The chain's CDR3 is CASSQSPLNQPQHF. As DNA, the CDR3 is TGTGCCAGCAGCCAAAGCCCTCTTAATCAGCCCCAGCATTTT.

The chain links TRBV3-1 (or the pseudogene TRBV3-2) to TRBJ2-2; D not certain. Germline V gene sequence: CDR1 LGHDT, CDR2 YNNKEL (reference sequence). Trimming stripped 7 bases from V and 4 bases from J, with 13 bases between. This CDR3 contains 14 residues. The CDR3 sequence is CASTLLFTTGELFF. The CDR3 nucleotides are TGTGCCAGCACCCTCTTATTTACCACCGGGGAGCTGTTTTTT.

The V call is TRBV9, the J call TRBJ1-1, with a weak D call TRBD1 (6 bases). This CDR3 contains 15 residues. The V and J ends lost 0 bases and 2 bases respectively, with 11 bases between them. CDR1 is SGDLS and CDR2 is YYNGEE in the germline V gene. CDR3 sequence reads: CASSVEGRGNTEAFF. The CDR3 bases are TGTGCCAGCAGCGTAGAAGGCAGGGGAAACACTGAAGCTTTCTTT.

The chain uses TRBV20-1 and TRBJ1-1; D remains ambiguous. Looked up from germline, CDR1 is DFQATT and CDR2 is SNEGSKA (reference sequence). The CDR3 extends over 9 amino acids. Trimming took off 5 bases at V and 11 bases at J, with 9 bases between the two ends. CDR3 region: CSAETDAFF. The CDR3 DNA follows: TGCAGTGCTGAAACCGACGCTTTCTTT.

The rearrangement links TRBV24-1 to TRBJ2-1; D ambiguous. The CDR3 covers 12 residues. Deletions cut 4 bases from V and 4 bases from J, with 4 bases between. From germline, CDR1 is KGHDR and CDR2 SFDVKD. The DNA for the CDR3 is TGTGCCACCAGTGACAATTACAATGAGCAGTTCTTC. Translation gives CATSDNYNEQFF.

The chain joins TRBV7-3 to TRBJ2-7; D may match TRBD1 or TRBD2 (5 bases each). The CDR3 is 15 amino acids. V gave up 0 bases and J gave up 4 bases, with 13 bases separating them. Germline values: CDR1 SGHTA, CDR2 FQGTGA. CDR3 protein: CASSLTSLEGYEQYF. The CDR3 region has the DNA TGTGCCAGCAGCTTAACCTCTCTTGAGGGGTACGAGCAGTACTTC. The variable domain in full, completed from reference TRBV7-3 and TRBJ2-7, reads GAGVSQTPSNKVTEKGKYVELRCDPISGHTALYWYRQSLGQGPEFLIYFQGTGAADDSGLPNDRFFAVRPEGSVSTLKIQRTERGDSAVYLCASSLTSLEGYEQYFGPGTRLTVT.